This T cell receptor (beta chain) was profiled in a study of prognosis after radiotherapy for stage I lung cancer. About the research overall: In about 15 patients the disease was a newly diagnosed primary stage I lung tumor, whereas about five had oligometastatic NSCLC following surgical resection of the primary tumor.

CDR1 and CDR2 from the germline V gene are SGHRS and YFSETQ. Trimming cost V 1 base and J 3 bases, with 8 bases left between them. The CDR3 runs 14 residues. Multiplex PCR, run in two rounds, amplified TCR beta CDR3 from genomic DNA. First-round PCR employed TRBV- and TRBJ-specific primers for each gene. The second PCR round used universal primers. MiXCR was run by TCRdb on the multiplex PCR reads, yielding one entry per CDR3 protein. The data contain roughly 23,000 distinct CDR3 sequences, 43% of them singletons. V gene TRBV5-1 combines with J gene TRBJ2-1; D is undetermined. This receptor was taken from a donor over 45 with non-small cell lung cancer. The sample in question was PBMCs, obtained before or after stereotactic body radiation therapy (not recorded which). The CDR3, as DNA: TGCGCCAGCAGCTTGAATGCGGACTACAATGAGCAGTTCTTC. It codes for CASSLNADYNEQFF.